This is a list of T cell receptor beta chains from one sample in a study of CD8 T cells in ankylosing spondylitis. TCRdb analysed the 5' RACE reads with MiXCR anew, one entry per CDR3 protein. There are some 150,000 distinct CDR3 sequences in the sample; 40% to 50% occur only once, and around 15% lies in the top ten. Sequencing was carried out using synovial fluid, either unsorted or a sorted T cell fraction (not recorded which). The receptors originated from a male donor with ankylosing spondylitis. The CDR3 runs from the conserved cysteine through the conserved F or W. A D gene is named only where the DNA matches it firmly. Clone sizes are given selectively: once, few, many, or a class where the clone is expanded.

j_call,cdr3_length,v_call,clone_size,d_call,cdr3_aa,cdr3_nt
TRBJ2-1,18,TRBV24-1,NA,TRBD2,CATSDSGTRPLSANEQFF,TGTGCCACCAGTGACTCCGGGACTAGGCCACTCTCCGCGAATGAGCAGTTCTTC
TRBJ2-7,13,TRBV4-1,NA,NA,CASSQGLYYEQYF,TGCGCCAGCAGCCAAGGCTTATACTACGAGCAGTACTTC
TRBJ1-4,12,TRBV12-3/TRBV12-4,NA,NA,CASSFDGGKLFF,TGTGCCAGCAGTTTTGACGGAGGTAAACTGTTTTTT
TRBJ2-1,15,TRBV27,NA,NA,CASSPHGYTYNEQFF,TGTGCCAGCAGTCCCCATGGGTACACCTACAATGAGCAGTTCTTC
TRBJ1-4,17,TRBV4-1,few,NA,CASSQDGRGGGEEKLFF,TGCGCCAGCAGCCAAGACGGGCGCGGGGGAGGGGAAGAAAAACTGTTTTTT
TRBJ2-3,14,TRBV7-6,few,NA,CASSYLWGSDTQYF,TGTGCCAGCAGCTACCTGTGGGGGTCAGATACGCAGTATTTT
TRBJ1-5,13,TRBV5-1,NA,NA,CASSLDSYQPQHF,TGCGCCAGCAGCTTGGACAGTTATCAGCCCCAGCATTTT
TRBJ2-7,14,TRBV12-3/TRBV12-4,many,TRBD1,CASSLGTGGYEQYF,TGTGCCAGCAGTTTAGGGACAGGGGGCTACGAGCAGTACTTC
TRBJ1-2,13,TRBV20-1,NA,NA,CSARTSLNYGYTF,TGCAGTGCTCGGACTTCCCTTAACTATGGCTACACCTTC
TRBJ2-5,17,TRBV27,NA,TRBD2,CASSSITPGGFVETQYF,TGTGCCAGCAGTTCTATAACCCCGGGGGGGTTCGTAGAGACCCAGTACTTC
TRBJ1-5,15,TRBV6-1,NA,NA,CASSELEQGSQPQHF,TGTGCCAGCAGTGAACTGGAGCAGGGGAGTCAGCCCCAGCATTTT
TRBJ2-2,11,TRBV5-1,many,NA,CASKDTGELFF,TGCGCCAGCAAGGACACCGGGGAGCTGTTTTTT
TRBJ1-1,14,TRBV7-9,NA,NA,CASSLTSGNTEAFF,TGTGCCAGCAGCTTAACGTCAGGGAACACTGAAGCTTTCTTT
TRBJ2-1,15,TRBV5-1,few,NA,CASSLVGGTANEQFF,TGCGCCAGCAGCTTGGTCGGTGGGACGGCTAATGAGCAGTTCTTC
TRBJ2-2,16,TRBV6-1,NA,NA,CASSELGRVHTGELFF,TGTGCCAGCAGTGAATTGGGAAGGGTCCACACCGGGGAGCTGTTTTTT
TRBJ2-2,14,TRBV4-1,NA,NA,CASSQDRGTGELFF,TGCGCCAGCAGCCAAGATCGGGGGACGGGGGAGCTGTTTTTT
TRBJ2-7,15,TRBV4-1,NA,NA,CASSQVGSGSYEQYF,TGCGCCAGCAGCCAAGTCGGTAGCGGATCCTACGAGCAGTACTTC
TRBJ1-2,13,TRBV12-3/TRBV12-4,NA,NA,CASSRNGGNGYTF,TGTGCCAGCAGCCGTAACGGAGGGAATGGCTACACCTTC
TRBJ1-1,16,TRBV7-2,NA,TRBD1,CASSLRGQGFYTEAFF,TGTGCCAGCAGCTTACGCGGACAGGGGTTTTACACTGAAGCTTTCTTT
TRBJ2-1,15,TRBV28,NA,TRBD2,CASSFRGAGGNEQFF,TGTGCCAGCAGTTTTCGAGGGGCGGGAGGGAATGAGCAGTTCTTC
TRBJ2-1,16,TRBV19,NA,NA,CASSIINFIVKNEQFF,TGTGCCAGTAGTATTATCAACTTTATAGTTAAGAATGAGCAGTTCTTC
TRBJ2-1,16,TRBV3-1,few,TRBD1,CASSQDAQGAGDEQFF,TGTGCCAGCAGCCAAGATGCACAGGGGGCTGGGGATGAGCAGTTCTTC
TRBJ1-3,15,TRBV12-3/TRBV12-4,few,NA,CASRRTLIPGNTIYF,TGTGCCAGCAGACGAACATTGATCCCCGGAAACACCATATATTTT
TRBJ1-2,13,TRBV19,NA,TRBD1,CATSGVTGGGYTF,TGTGCCACCTCGGGGGTGACAGGGGGTGGCTACACCTTC
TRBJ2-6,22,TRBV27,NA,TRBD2,CASSHIESLLAGGPQGANVLTF,TGTGCCAGCAGTCATATCGAAAGCCTACTAGCGGGAGGGCCGCAAGGGGCCAACGTCCTGACTTTC
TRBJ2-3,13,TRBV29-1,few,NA,CSVDYSGTDTQYF,TGCAGCGTTGATTACTCCGGCACAGATACGCAGTATTTT
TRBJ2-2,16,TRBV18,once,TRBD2,CASSPMSGAYTGELFF,TGTGCCAGCTCACCAATGAGCGGGGCTTACACCGGGGAGCTGTTTTTT
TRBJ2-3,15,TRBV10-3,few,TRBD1,CAISVDREDTDTQYF,TGTGCCATCAGCGTGGACAGGGAGGACACAGATACGCAGTATTTT
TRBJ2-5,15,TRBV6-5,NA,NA,CASSYSNLGGETQYF,TGTGCCAGCAGTTACTCGAATCTGGGGGGAGAGACCCAGTACTTC
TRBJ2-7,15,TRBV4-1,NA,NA,CASSYIDSKAYEQYF,TGCGCCAGCAGCTACATTGACAGTAAAGCTTACGAGCAGTACTTC
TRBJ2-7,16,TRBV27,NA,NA,CASSLLSVPRSYEQYF,TGTGCCAGCAGTTTACTGAGCGTACCTAGGTCCTACGAGCAGTACTTC
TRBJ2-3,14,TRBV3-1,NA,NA,CASSQVPGPDTQYF,TGTGCCAGCAGCCAAGTTCCGGGCCCGGATACGCAGTATTTT
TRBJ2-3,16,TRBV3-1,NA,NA,CASSQGDFSPSDTQYF,TGTGCCAGCAGCCAAGGGGACTTTAGTCCCTCAGATACGCAGTATTTT